A selection of T cell receptor beta chains follows, all from one sample in a study of radiotherapy plus CTLA-4 blockade in lung cancer. Here immunoSEQ multiplex PCR was the method, and the copy in TCRdb shows in-frame clones only, minus some. The table shows 50,000 to 60,000 clones, with roughly 80% occurring only once. Material: peripheral blood, obtained from a patient treated with radiotherapy plus ipilimumab. The receptors were gathered from a human donor with non-small cell lung cancer who had a complete response to radiotherapy plus ipilimumab. Both conserved end residues are trimmed from each CDR3.

>TRBJ2-5|TRBV4-2
ASSQERGLLGTQY
>TRBJ2-1|TRBV9
ASSAPWAGGPQF
>TRBJ1-5|TRBV27
ASSNPGINQPQH
>TRBJ2-3|TRBV5-1
ASSTRTVDTQY
>TRBJ1-6|TRBV27
ASSLSRDTNSPLH
>TRBJ2-1|TRBV5-1
ASSLTTGTRAFNEQF
>TRBJ1-1|TRBV29-1
SANRGTEAF
>TRBJ2-2|TRBV2
ASSEERLDTGELF
>TRBJ2-7|TRBV7-9
ASSLLGQNYEQY
>TRBJ1-1|TRBV19
ASSIFRGPNTEAF
>TRBJ1-1|TRBV11-2
ASSLVGGGNTEAF
>TRBJ2-5|TRBV19
ASHPGTSVETQY
>TRBJ1-1|TRBV7-9
ASSPWDRVGRNTEAF
>TRBJ1-6|TRBV4-3
ASSQEPTGTGDSYNSPLH
>TRBJ2-1|TRBV2
ASRMTSGGANNEQF
>TRBJ2-1|TRBV19
ASSKDRGRSRQNEQF
>TRBJ2-1|TRBV7-9
ASSVTGRVSSYNEQF
>TRBJ2-3|TRBV19
ATARGAGARTDTQY
>TRBJ2-1|TRBV11-2
ASRFTSGGGSYNEQF
>TRBJ1-5|TRBV10-2
ASRNQGSQH
>TRBJ1-3|TRBV29-1
SVSRYTTGNTIY
>TRBJ1-4|TRBV6-5
ASSQAGGDEKLF
>TRBJ1-2|TRBV25-1
ASSINYGYT
>TRBJ1-3|TRBV2
ASQDHRDSGNTIY
>TRBJ2-1|TRBV4-3
ASSPTPSGYYNEQF
>TRBJ1-1|TRBV6-6
ASWFGTGRNTEAF
>TRBJ1-2|TRBV7-9
ASSLTRGNYGYT
>TRBJ1-4|TRBV2
ASSDIRPGDEKLF
>TRBJ1-4|TRBV7-2
ASSLTDRSRLF